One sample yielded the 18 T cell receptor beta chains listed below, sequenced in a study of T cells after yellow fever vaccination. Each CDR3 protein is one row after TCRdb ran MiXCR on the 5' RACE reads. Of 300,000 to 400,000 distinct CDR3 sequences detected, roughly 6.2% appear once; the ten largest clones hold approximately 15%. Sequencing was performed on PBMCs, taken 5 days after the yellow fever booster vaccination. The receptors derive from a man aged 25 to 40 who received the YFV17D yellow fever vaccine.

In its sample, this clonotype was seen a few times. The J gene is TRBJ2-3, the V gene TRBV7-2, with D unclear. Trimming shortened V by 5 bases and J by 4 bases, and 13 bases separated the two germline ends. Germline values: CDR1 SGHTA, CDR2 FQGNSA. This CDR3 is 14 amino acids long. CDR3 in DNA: TGTGCCAGCAGCCCCCCCCATAGGCCAGATACGCAGTATTTT. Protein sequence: CASSPPHRPDTQYF.

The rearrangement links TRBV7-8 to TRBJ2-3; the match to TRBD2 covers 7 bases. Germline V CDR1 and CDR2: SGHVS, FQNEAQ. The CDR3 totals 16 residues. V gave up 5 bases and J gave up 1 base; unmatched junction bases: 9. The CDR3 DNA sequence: TGTGCCAGCAGCCCACTTGGGGGAGGGGGCACAGATACGCAGTATTTT. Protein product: CASSPLGGGGTDTQYF.

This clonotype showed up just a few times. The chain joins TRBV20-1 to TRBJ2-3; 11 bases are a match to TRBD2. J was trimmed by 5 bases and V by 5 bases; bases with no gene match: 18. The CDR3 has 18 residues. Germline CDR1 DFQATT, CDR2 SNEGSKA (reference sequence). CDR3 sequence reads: CSAGGTSGGKVGKDTQYF. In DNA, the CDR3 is TGCAGTGCTGGGGGGACTAGCGGAGGGAAAGTGGGGAAAGATACGCAGTATTTT.

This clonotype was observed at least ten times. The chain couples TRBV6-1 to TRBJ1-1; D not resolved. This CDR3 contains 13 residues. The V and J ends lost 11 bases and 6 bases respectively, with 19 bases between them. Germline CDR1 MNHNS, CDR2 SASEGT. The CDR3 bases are TGTGCCGGTGCGACACTCGGGATCGCTGAAGCTTTCTTT. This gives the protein CAGATLGIAEAFF.

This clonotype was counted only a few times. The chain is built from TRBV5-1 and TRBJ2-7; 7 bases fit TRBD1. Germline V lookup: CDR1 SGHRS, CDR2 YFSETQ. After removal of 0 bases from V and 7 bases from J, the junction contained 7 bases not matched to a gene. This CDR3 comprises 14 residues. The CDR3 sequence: CASSLGQGEQEQYF. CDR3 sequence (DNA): TGCGCCAGCAGCTTGGGACAGGGTGAGCAAGAGCAGTACTTC.

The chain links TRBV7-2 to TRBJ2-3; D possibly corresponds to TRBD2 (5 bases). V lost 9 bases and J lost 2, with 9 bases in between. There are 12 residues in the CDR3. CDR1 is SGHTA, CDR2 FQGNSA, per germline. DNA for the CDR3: TGTGCCAGAGAGGAGGCCACAGATACGCAGTATTTT. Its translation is CAREEATDTQYF.

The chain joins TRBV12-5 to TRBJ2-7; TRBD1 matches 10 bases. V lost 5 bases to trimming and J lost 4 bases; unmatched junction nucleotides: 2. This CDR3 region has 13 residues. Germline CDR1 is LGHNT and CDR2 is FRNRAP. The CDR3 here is CASGPGQGYEQYF. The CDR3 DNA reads TGTGCTAGTGGTCCGGGACAGGGGTACGAGCAGTACTTC.

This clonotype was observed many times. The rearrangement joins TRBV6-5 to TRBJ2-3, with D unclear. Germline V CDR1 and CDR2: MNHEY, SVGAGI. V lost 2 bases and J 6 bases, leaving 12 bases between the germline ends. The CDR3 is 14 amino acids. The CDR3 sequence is CASSYLQPSDTQYF. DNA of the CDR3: TGTGCCAGCAGTTACCTCCAACCCAGCGATACGCAGTATTTT.

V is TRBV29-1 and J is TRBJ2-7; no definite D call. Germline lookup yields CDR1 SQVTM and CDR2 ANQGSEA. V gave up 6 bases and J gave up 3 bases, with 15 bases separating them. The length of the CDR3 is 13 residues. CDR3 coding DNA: TGCAGCGTCACCCCCCAAGACCGCTACGAGCAGTACTTC. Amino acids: CSVTPQDRYEQYF.

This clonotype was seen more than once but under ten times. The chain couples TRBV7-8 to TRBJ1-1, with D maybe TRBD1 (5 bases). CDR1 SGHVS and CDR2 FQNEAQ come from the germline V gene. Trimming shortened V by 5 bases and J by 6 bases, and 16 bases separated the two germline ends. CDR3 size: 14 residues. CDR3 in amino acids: CASSPGGFFSEAFF. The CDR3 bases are TGTGCCAGCAGCCCCGGGGGTTTCTTCTCTGAAGCTTTCTTT.

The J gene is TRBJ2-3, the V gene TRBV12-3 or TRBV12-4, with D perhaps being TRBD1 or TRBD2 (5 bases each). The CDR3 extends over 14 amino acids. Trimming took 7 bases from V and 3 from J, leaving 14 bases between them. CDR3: CASTPRAGTDTQYF. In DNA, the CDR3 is TGTGCCAGCACCCCCAGGGCGGGTACAGATACGCAGTATTTT.

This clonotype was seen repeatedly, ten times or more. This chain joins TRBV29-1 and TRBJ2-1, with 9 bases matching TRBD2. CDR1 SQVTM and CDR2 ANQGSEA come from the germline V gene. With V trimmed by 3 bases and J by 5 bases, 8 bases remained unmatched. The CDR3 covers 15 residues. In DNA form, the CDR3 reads TGCAGCGTTGAGGGCGGGAGGGCAGCAAACAATGAGCAGTTCTTC. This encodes CSVEGGRAANNEQFF.

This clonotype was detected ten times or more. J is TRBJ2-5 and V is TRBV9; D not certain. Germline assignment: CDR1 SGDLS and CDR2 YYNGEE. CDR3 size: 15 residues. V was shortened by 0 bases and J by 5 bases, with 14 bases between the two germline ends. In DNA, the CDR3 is TGTGCCAGCAGCGTAGGGGGATGGGGTGACGAGACCCAGTACTTC. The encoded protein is CASSVGGWGDETQYF. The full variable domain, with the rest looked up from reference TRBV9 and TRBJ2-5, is DSGVTQTPKHLITATGQRVTLRCSPRSGDLSVYWYQQSLDQGLQFLIQYYNGEERAKGNILERFSAQQFPDLHSELNLSSLELGDSALYFCASSVGGWGDETQYFGPGTRLLVL.

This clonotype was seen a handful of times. The DNA of the CDR3 is TGTGCCAGCAGGCCCGGCGAAGGGGTCTATGAAAAACTGTTTTTT. It encodes CASRPGEGVYEKLFF. V usage is TRBV5-5 and J usage is TRBJ1-4, with D perhaps matching TRBD1 (5 bases). The CDR3 has 15 amino acids. Germline CDR1 and CDR2: SGHKS and YYEKEE (reference sequence). Trimming removed 5 bases from V and 6 bases from J, with 17 bases in between.

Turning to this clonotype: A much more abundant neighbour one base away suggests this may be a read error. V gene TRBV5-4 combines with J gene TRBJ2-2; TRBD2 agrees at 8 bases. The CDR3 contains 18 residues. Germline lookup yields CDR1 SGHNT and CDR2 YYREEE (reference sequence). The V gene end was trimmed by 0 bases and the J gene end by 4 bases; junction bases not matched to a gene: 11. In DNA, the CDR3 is TGTGCCAGCAGCTTGGGGACTAGCAGGCCTGGCTCCACCGGGGAGCTGTTTTTT. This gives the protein CASSLGTSRPGSTGELFF. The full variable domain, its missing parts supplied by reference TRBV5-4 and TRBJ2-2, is ETGVTQSPTHLIKTRGQQVTLRCSSQSGHNTVSWYQQALGQGPQFIFQYYREEENGRGNFPPRFSGLQFPNYSSELNVNALELDDSALYLCASSLGTSRPGSTGELFFGEGSRLTVL.

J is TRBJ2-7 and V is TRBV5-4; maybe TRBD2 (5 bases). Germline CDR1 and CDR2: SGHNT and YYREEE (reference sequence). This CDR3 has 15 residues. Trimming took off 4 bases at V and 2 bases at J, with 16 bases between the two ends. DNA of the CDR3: TGTGCCAGCAGCCGACGGGGTCGCGAGGCCTACGAGCAGTACTTC. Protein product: CASSRRGREAYEQYF.

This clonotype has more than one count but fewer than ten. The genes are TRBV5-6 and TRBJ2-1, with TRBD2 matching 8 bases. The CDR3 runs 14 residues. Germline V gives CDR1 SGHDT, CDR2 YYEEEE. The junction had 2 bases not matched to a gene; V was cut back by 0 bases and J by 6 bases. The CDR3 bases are TGTGCCAGCAGCTTGGCTAGCGGGCTCAATGAGCAGTTCTTC. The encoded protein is CASSLASGLNEQFF.

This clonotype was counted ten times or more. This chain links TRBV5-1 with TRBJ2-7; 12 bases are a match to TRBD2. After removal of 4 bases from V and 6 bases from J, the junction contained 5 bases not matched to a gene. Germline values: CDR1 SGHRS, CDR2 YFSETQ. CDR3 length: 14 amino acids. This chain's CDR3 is CASSDPGLAGEQYF. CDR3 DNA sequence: TGCGCCAGCAGCGATCCGGGACTAGCGGGCGAGCAGTACTTC.